The present T cell receptor (beta chain) was sequenced within a study of cytomegalovirus exposure and HLA in healthy donors. The CDR3 is 12 amino acids. The V gene's germline CDR1 is SGHDT and CDR2 YYEEEE. The V end was cut by 1 base, the J end by 12 bases, with 11 bases between. A multiplex PCR was run with 60 Vbeta primers and 13 Jbeta primers. Profiled with immunoSEQ multiplex PCR; TCRdb holds only in-frame clones, not every one. The sample carries hundreds of thousands of clones, about 75% recorded once. Remarks on this clone: Its target is unknown.

The study's findings and limits: Later analysis reportedly placed an Asian-associated ancestry cluster below the roughly 670-donor mean in N-insertions. It was reported that TCR beta sequences correctly inferred the HLA-A and HLA-B alleles for most subjects. Later examination showed HLA-associated TCR beta chains had greater clonal expansion than equally common others. In a later analysis, across HLA loci, associated TCR counts were highest for DRB1, lowest for HLA-C.

The chain uses TRBV5-6 and TRBJ2-1, with D unclear. Material for sequencing was PBMCs. The source is a man in his late teens or twenties in good health and CMV-seronegative. The CDR3, as DNA: TGTGCCAGCAGCTTGTCGTCGACATCGCAGTTCTTC. The encoded protein is CASSLSSTSQFF. The full variable domain, with the rest looked up from reference TRBV5-6 and TRBJ2-1, is DAGVTQSPTHLIKTRGQQVTLRCSPKSGHDTVSWYQQALGQGPQFIFQYYEEEERQRGNFPDRFSGHQFPNYSSELNVNALLLGDSALYLCASSLSSTSQFFGPGTRLTVL.